The T cell receptor (beta chain) under discussion was sequenced for a study of shared T cell receptors in the human thymus. This table comes from immunoSEQ multiplex PCR, and its TCRdb copy is limited to in-frame clones, with some not included. The sample has 600,000 or so clones, about 87% seen once. This clone has only one observation. This sample also appeared in a second study, on human thymus T cells.

The sample was thymocytes. The receptor was isolated from a boy under two years old with a congenital heart defect.

The CDR3 DNA reads TGTGCCAGCAGCTTGGCTAGCGAAAATGAGCAGTTCTTC. Protein product: CASSLASENEQFF. V and J are TRBV7-9 and TRBJ2-1; D is perhaps TRBD2 (6 bases). The V gene's germline CDR1 is SEHNR and CDR2 FQNEAQ (reference sequence). This CDR3 comprises 13 residues. Trimming left V 3 bases short and J 7 bases short, with 10 bases between. The full variable domain, its missing parts supplied by reference TRBV7-9 and TRBJ2-1, is DTGVSQNPRHKITKRGQNVTFRCDPISEHNRLYWYRQTLGQGPEFLTYFQNEAQLEKSRLLSDRFSAERPKGSFSTLEIQRTEQGDSAMYLCASSLASENEQFFGPGTRLTVL.